This TCR beta chain was recovered during a study of T cells in Graves' hyperthyroidism and ophthalmopathy. TCR beta CDR3 regions were amplified from RNA. RT-PCR in the first round (using the HTBI primer set) targeted the TCR CDR3. TCRdb redid the calling of the multiplex PCR reads with MiXCR, one entry per CDR3 protein. The sample yields around 190,000 distinct CDR3 sequences, roughly a sixth seen once. In this sample, this clonotype turned up many times. Diagnosis of hyperthyroidism was new in patients aged 18 to 65, and its duration was under 2 months. Reasons for excluding patients were uncontrolled infection, other autoimmune disease, pregnancy or lactation. The sequenced sample consisted of blood. The TCR comes from a woman aged 45-59 years with Graves' hyperthyroidism.

This CDR3 reads CASSEVPGQPQHF. The CDR3 DNA reads as TGTGCCAGCAGTGAGGTCCCCGGTCAGCCCCAGCATTTT. The chain joins TRBV6-1 to TRBJ1-5; D remains unclear. Germline CDR1 reads MNHNS; CDR2 reads SASEGT. V was cut by 3 bases and J by 6 bases, with 9 bases left in between. The CDR3 has 13 amino acids.